These T cell receptor beta chains were read from a single sample in a study of shared clonotypes between healthy human individuals. Profiled with immunoSEQ multiplex PCR; TCRdb holds only in-frame clones, not every one. The data show hundreds of thousands of clones, roughly 98% seen once. The sequenced sample was naive CD8+ T cells sorted from blood. These receptors originate from a man aged 25 to 45 in good health. Each CDR3 is given with its conserved first and last residue. D genes are given only for firm matches. Clone sizes are given selectively: once, few, many, or a class where the clone is expanded.

V: TRBV28
D: TRBD2
size: -
J: TRBJ2-7
CDR3: CASSLTSGSRSYEQYF
DNA: TGTGCCAGCAGTTTAACTAGCGGGAGTCGATCCTACGAGCAGTACTTC

V: TRBV28
D: -
size: once
J: TRBJ2-3
CDR3: CASSKKLTDTQYF
DNA: TGTGCCAGCAGTAAGAAACTAACAGATACGCAGTATTTT

V: TRBV28
D: TRBD2
size: -
J: TRBJ2-5
CDR3: CASSSRLAGDPNQETQYF
DNA: TGTGCCAGCAGTTCGCGACTAGCGGGAGACCCAAATCAAGAGACCCAGTACTTC

V: TRBV6-1
D: -
size: -
J: TRBJ1-5
CDR3: CASSRQYQPQHF
DNA: TGTGCCAGCAGTAGACAGTACCAGCCCCAGCATTTT

V: TRBV7-2
D: TRBD2
size: -
J: TRBJ2-7
CDR3: CASSLAAGEYEQYF
DNA: TGTGCCAGCAGCTTAGCGGCGGGAGAGTACGAGCAGTACTTC

V: TRBV7-6
D: TRBD2
size: -
J: TRBJ2-2
CDR3: CASSLGSSGNGELFF
DNA: TGTGCCAGCAGCTTAGGTTCTAGCGGCAACGGGGAGCTGTTTTTT

V: TRBV9
D: -
size: -
J: TRBJ2-3
CDR3: CASSPLAGSTDTQYF
DNA: TGTGCCAGCAGCCCTTTGGCGGGGAGCACAGATACGCAGTATTTT

V: TRBV19
D: -
size: few
J: TRBJ2-1
CDR3: CASSIGGINEQFF
DNA: TGTGCCAGTAGTATAGGTGGAATCAATGAGCAGTTCTTC

V: TRBV9
D: -
size: -
J: TRBJ2-6
CDR3: CASSREGGANSGANVLTF
DNA: TGTGCCAGCAGCCGAGAGGGGGGGGCCAACTCTGGGGCCAACGTCCTGACTTTC

V: TRBV19
D: TRBD2
size: -
J: TRBJ2-2
CDR3: CASSIVGGSLTGELFF
DNA: TGTGCCAGTAGTATAGTTGGCGGGAGTCTCACCGGGGAGCTGTTTTTT